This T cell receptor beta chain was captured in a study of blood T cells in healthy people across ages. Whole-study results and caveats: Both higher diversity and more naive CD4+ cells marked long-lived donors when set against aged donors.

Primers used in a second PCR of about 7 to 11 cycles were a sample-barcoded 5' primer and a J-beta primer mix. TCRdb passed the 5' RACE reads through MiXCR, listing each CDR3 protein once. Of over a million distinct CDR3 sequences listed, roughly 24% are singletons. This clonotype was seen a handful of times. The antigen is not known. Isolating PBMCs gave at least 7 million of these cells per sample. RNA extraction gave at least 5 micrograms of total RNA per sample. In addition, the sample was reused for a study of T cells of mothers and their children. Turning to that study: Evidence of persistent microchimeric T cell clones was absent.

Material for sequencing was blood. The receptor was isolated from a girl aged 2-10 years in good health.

In nucleotides, the CDR3 is TGCAGCGTCGCCGGGACTAGCGGCACAGATACGCAGTATTTT. Amino acids: CSVAGTSGTDTQYF. V and J are TRBV29-1 and TRBJ2-3, with TRBD2 matching 10 bases. CDR1 SQVTM and CDR2 ANQGSEA come from the germline V gene. The CDR3 runs to 14 residues. V gave up 6 bases and J gave up 1 base; unmatched junction bases: 4.